Below, 11 T cell receptor beta chains from the same sample are listed, as sequenced in a study of T cell responses to AZD1222 COVID-19 vaccine. Sequencing used immunoSEQ multiplex PCR; TCRdb keeps in-frame clones, though not all of them. Of 100,000 to 150,000 clones listed, roughly 92% were seen once; the top ten hold about 5%. The sample was peripheral blood, taken on day 0 of AZD1222 vaccination. Receptor source: an adult in good health.

This clone has more than one count but fewer than ten. The CDR3 loop reads CASSLVINTEAFF. The CDR3 DNA reads as TGCGCCAGCAGCTTGGTGATAAACACTGAAGCTTTCTTT. The J gene is TRBJ1-1, the V gene TRBV5-1; D gene unclear. V lost 0 bases, J lost 2 bases, and 5 bases lay in between. Germline CDR1 SGHRS, CDR2 YFSETQ. The CDR3 spans 13 residues. The full variable domain, rest sourced from reference TRBV5-1 and TRBJ1-1, is KAGVTQTPRYLIKTRGQQVTLSCSPISGHRSVSWYQQTPGQGLQFLFEYFSETQRNKGNFPGRFSGRQFSNSRSEMNVSTLELGDSALYLCASSLVINTEAFFGQGTRLTVV.

The chain is built from TRBV3-1 (or the pseudogene TRBV3-2) and TRBJ1-1; D ambiguous. Germline lookup yields CDR1 LGHDT and CDR2 YNNKEL (reference sequence). CDR3 length: 13 residues. Trimming removed 5 bases at V and 5 bases at J, with 12 bases between. The CDR3 DNA sequence: TGTGCCAGCAGCGTCAGGTTCCTGACTGAAGCTTTCTTT. Protein product: CASSVRFLTEAFF.

J is TRBJ1-5 and V is TRBV24-1; D not resolved. Trimming pared 7 bases from V and 4 bases from J, leaving 7 bases between. The CDR3 has 12 residues. Germline CDR1 and CDR2: KGHDR and SFDVKD. The CDR3 DNA reads as TGTGCCACCAGCTTCCCAAATCAGCCCCAGCATTTT. Translated, it gives CATSFPNQPQHF.

In nucleotides, the CDR3 is TGTGCCAGCAGACGAATCGGGGAAGACTATGGCTACACCTTC. Translated: CASRRIGEDYGYTF. The V gene is TRBV27, the J gene TRBJ1-2; no clear D gene. The germline V gene has CDR1 MNHEY and CDR2 SMNVEV (reference sequence). CDR3 size: 14 residues. Trimming pared 6 bases from V and 3 bases from J, leaving 14 bases between.

This clone has just one count. The chain couples TRBV14 to TRBJ2-7, with 10 bases identical to TRBD1. V lost 5 bases, J lost 1 base, and 8 bases stayed unmatched. The germline V gene has CDR1 SGHDN and CDR2 FVKESK. The CDR3 covers 16 residues. The CDR3 region has the DNA TGTGCCAGCAGCAGCCTCGACAGGGGGCTTTCCTACGAGCAGTACTTC. It yields the protein CASSSLDRGLSYEQYF.

This sequence joins TRBV7-9 and TRBJ2-7; 10 bases are shared with TRBD2. Per germline, CDR1 SEHNR and CDR2 FQNEAQ (reference sequence). J lost 1 base, V lost 1 base, and 7 bases had no gene match. The CDR3 spans 17 residues. The CDR3 coding sequence is TGTGCCAGCAGCTTAGGGCTAGCGGGGGAGGATTCCTACGAGCAGTACTTC. As protein: CASSLGLAGEDSYEQYF.

The chain combines TRBV6-5 with TRBJ2-7; 12 positions match TRBD2. Per the germline V gene, CDR1 is MNHEY and CDR2 is SVGAGI. The CDR3 covers 15 residues. The junction had 10 bases not matched to a gene; V was cut back by 6 bases and J by 7 bases. The CDR3 spells CASSTASGRAGEQYF. CDR3 in DNA: TGTGCCAGCAGCACCGCTAGCGGGAGGGCCGGTGAGCAGTACTTC.

The chain uses TRBV5-1 and TRBJ2-7; 9 nucleotides line up with TRBD2. CDR1 and CDR2 from the germline V gene are SGHRS and YFSETQ. J gave up 3 bases and V 0 bases, and 4 bases lay outside the gene matches. CDR3 length: 15 amino acids. The CDR3: CASSLAAGGGYEQYF. The CDR3 DNA follows: TGCGCCAGCAGCTTGGCCGCGGGAGGGGGCTACGAGCAGTACTTC.

DNA of the CDR3: TGTGCCAGCAGGGCGACTCTTGGGACCCCATGGGATCAGCCCCAGCATTTT. Encoded protein: CASRATLGTPWDQPQHF. The chain recombines TRBV5-5 with TRBJ1-5; D is possibly TRBD1 (5 bases). The germline V and J ends were trimmed by 5 bases and 5 bases, with 23 bases remaining between them. The CDR3 covers 17 residues. Germline V CDR1 and CDR2: SGHKS, YYEKEE (reference sequence).

CDR3 loop: CASSRQGRTDTQYF. CDR3 nucleotide sequence: TGTGCCAGCAGTAGACAGGGACGCACAGATACGCAGTATTTT. The V call is TRBV6-5, the J call TRBJ2-3; 7 nucleotides match TRBD1. This CDR3 region has 14 residues. CDR1 and CDR2 from the germline V gene are MNHEY and SVGAGI. The ends lost 5 bases at V and 1 base at J; junction bases unmatched: 3.

The chain employs TRBV7-2 and TRBJ1-6; D not certain. In germline, CDR1 is SGHTA, CDR2 FQGNSA. Trimming stripped 1 base from V and 6 bases from J, with 4 bases between. This CDR3 has 13 residues. The CDR3 loop is CASSLGPNSPLHF. The CDR3, as DNA: TGTGCCAGCAGCTTAGGGCCTAATTCACCCCTCCACTTT.